The next 11 T cell receptor beta chains were all read from a single sample in a study of response to subunit inactivated influenza vaccine. TCRdb re-analysed the RT-PCR reads in MiXCR, keeping a single row per CDR3 protein. The data contain more than 400,000 distinct CDR3 sequences, 10% to 11% of them singletons. Specimen: PBMCs from blood, collected 45 days after vaccination. The receptor set was obtained from a man between 50 and 59 years old who received an inactivated influenza vaccine.

This clonotype was seen more than once but under ten times. The chain employs TRBV4-3 and TRBJ2-7, with D perhaps TRBD1 or TRBD2 (5 bases each). V was pared by 1 base and J by 4 bases, with 11 bases between. The CDR3 extends over 14 amino acids. The germline V gene has CDR1 LGHNA and CDR2 YSLEER. CDR3 DNA sequence: TGCGCCAGCAGCCAAGTCCGGGGCGTATACGAGCAGTACTTC. This gives the protein CASSQVRGVYEQYF.

Many counts were recorded for this clonotype. The chain uses TRBV10-3 and TRBJ1-1; D not certain. In germline, CDR1 is ENHRY, CDR2 SYGVKD. Trimming left V 5 bases short and J 1 base short, with 5 bases between. The CDR3 extends over 12 amino acids. CDR3 nucleotide sequence: TGTGCCATCAGTAAGACGAACACTGAAGCTTTCTTT. It specifies CAISKTNTEAFF.

This clonotype turned up a few times. This chain links TRBV4-3 with TRBJ2-7, with D perhaps being TRBD1 or TRBD2 (5 bases each). The length of the CDR3 is 16 residues. Germline lookup yields CDR1 LGHNA and CDR2 YSLEER. Trimming took off 1 base at V and 3 bases at J, with 16 bases between the two ends. As DNA, the CDR3 is TGCGCCAGCAGCCAAGCGAGGACAATCGGACTCTACGAGCAGTACTTC. This codes for CASSQARTIGLYEQYF.

This clonotype was counted many times. The genes are TRBV4-2 and TRBJ2-2; D is ambiguous. Germline CDR1 and CDR2: LGHNA and YNFKEQ. CDR3 size: 11 residues. Between the trimmed V and J ends, which lost 0 bases and 11 bases, there was a span of 4 bases. The CDR3 sequence: CASSQERELFF. CDR3 DNA sequence: TGTGCCAGCAGCCAAGAGCGAGAGCTGTTTTTT.

J is TRBJ2-7 and V is TRBV20-1, with unresolved D. V was pared by 0 bases and J by 6 bases, with 12 bases between. This CDR3 is 13 amino acids long. Germline lookup yields CDR1 DFQATT and CDR2 SNEGSKA (reference sequence). The CDR3 loop is CSARDPGRGEQYF. The CDR3 coding sequence is TGCAGTGCTAGAGATCCGGGTCGCGGCGAGCAGTACTTC.

The CDR3, as DNA: TGTGCCAGCAGCTTAGGAGGGAAAATGGGCACCGGGGAGCTGTTTTTT. This translates into CASSLGGKMGTGELFF. The V and J genes are TRBV7-2 and TRBJ2-2, with TRBD2 as a possible D gene (5 bases). This CDR3 comprises 16 residues. V lost 1 base to trimming and J lost 4 bases, with 13 bases between them. Germline CDR1 and CDR2: SGHTA and FQGNSA. Based on the CDR3 plus reference TRBV7-2 and TRBJ2-2, the full variable domain is GAGVSQSPSNKVTEKGKDVELRCDPISGHTALYWYRQSLGQGLEFLIYFQGNSAPDKSGLPSDRFSAERTGGSVSTLTIQRTQQEDSAVYLCASSLGGKMGTGELFFGEGSRLTVL.

This clonotype was recorded many times. The V and J genes are TRBV15 and TRBJ1-1; 9 bases agree with TRBD1. The CDR3 consists of 15 residues. Trimming at V came to 3 bases and at J to 4 bases, leaving 6 bases not matched to a gene. Germline V gene data show CDR1 as LNHNV and CDR2 as YYDKDF (reference sequence). CDR3 DNA: TGTGCCACCAGCAGTCCGGGGACAGGGCGCACTGAAGCTTTCTTT. It codes for CATSSPGTGRTEAFF. The full variable domain, with the rest looked up from reference TRBV15 and TRBJ1-1, is DAMVIQNPRYQVTQFGKPVTLSCSQTLNHNVMYWYQQKSSQAPKLLFHYYDKDFNNEADTPDNFQSRRPNTSFCFLDIRSPGLGDTAMYLCATSSPGTGRTEAFFGQGTRLTVV.

This clonotype was counted only a few times. The chain employs TRBV9 and TRBJ2-3; possible D gene TRBD2, 6 bases. Deletions cut 4 bases from V and 6 bases from J, with 15 bases between. The CDR3 totals 14 residues. Germline V gene lookup returns CDR1 SGDLS and CDR2 YYNGEE. The CDR3 loop reads CASSRDLAADTQYF. CDR3 bases: TGTGCCAGCAGCAGGGACTTGGCGGCGGATACGCAGTATTTT. Looking up the rest from reference TRBV9 and TRBJ2-3 gives the full variable domain: DSGVTQTPKHLITATGQRVTLRCSPRSGDLSVYWYQQSLDQGLQFLIQYYNGEERAKGNILERFSAQQFPDLHSELNLSSLELGDSALYFCASSRDLAADTQYFGPGTRLTVL.

V usage is TRBV20-1 and J usage is TRBJ2-5; D is possibly TRBD2 (6 bases). Germline V gene data show CDR1 as DFQATT and CDR2 as SNEGSKA (reference sequence). Trimming pared 3 bases from V and 5 bases from J, leaving 10 bases between. This CDR3 has 12 residues. This CDR3 reads CSARVRGETQYF. The CDR3 region has the DNA TGCAGTGCTAGGGTCCGGGGGGAGACCCAGTACTTC.

This clonotype was found many times. The chain has TRBV20-1 and TRBJ2-3; either TRBD1 or TRBD2 may supply D (5 bases each). CDR1 is DFQATT, CDR2 SNEGSKA, per germline (reference sequence). Trimming removed 4 bases at V and 4 bases at J, with 9 bases between. This CDR3 spans 12 amino acids. The CDR3: CSANRGADTQYF. The CDR3 DNA sequence: TGCAGTGCTAATAGGGGAGCAGATACGCAGTATTTT.

The chain recombines TRBV27 with TRBJ2-3; 9 bases match TRBD1. The CDR3 sequence is 16 residues long. The V segment lost 1 base and the J segment 1 base; nucleotides outside the gene matches: 3. Germline V gene data show CDR1 as MNHEY and CDR2 as SMNVEV (reference sequence). CDR3 loop: CASSLYRGRGTDTQYF. As DNA, the CDR3 is TGTGCCAGCAGTTTATACAGGGGGCGCGGCACAGATACGCAGTATTTT.